One and the same sample provided the 31 T cell receptor beta chains below, sequenced in a study of identical twins. TCRdb fed the 5' RACE reads into MiXCR, producing one record per CDR3 protein. The sample shows 500,000 to 650,000 distinct CDR3 sequences, about 20% of them seen only once. This sample was also put to use in a study of yellow fever vaccine responses in identical twins.

Sequences were obtained from CD4+ T cells sorted from blood. The receptors shown here come from a young woman in good health.

V is TRBV20-1 and J is TRBJ2-2; 10 nucleotides align to TRBD2. The CDR3 has 14 residues. Per the germline V gene, CDR1 is DFQATT and CDR2 is SNEGSKA (reference sequence). V shed 7 bases and J 6 bases; nucleotides not matched to a gene: 8. Here the CDR3 reads CSVRRSGGAGELFF. DNA of the CDR3: TGCAGTGTTCGTCGAAGCGGGGGGGCCGGGGAGCTGTTTTTT.

This clonotype was recorded a few times. The gene calls are TRBV12-3 or TRBV12-4 and TRBJ2-3, with 15 positions matching TRBD2. The length of the CDR3 is 18 residues. V lost 7 bases and J lost 1; bases outside the gene matches: 9. CDR3 in amino acids: CASKKGLAGGVGTDTQYF. The CDR3 DNA is TGTGCCAGCAAAAAGGGACTAGCGGGAGGCGTGGGCACAGATACGCAGTATTTT.

The V gene is TRBV20-1, the J gene TRBJ2-5; the D is unclear. Between the trimmed V and J ends, which lost 5 bases and 1 base, there was a span of 8 bases. Per the germline V gene, CDR1 is DFQATT and CDR2 is SNEGSKA (reference sequence). The CDR3 has 12 residues. CDR3 nucleotides: TGCAGTGCTCAGAAGATCCAAGAGACCCAGTACTTC. Amino acid sequence: CSAQKIQETQYF.

In this sample, this clonotype turned up once. One end of the junction varies from germline; a read error may be responsible. The chain links TRBV4-1 to TRBJ2-2; D may be TRBD2 (5 bases). CDR1 is MGHRA and CDR2 is YSYEKL in the germline V gene. The CDR3 runs 14 residues. CDR3 in amino acids: CASSPDGNTWELFF. In DNA form, the CDR3 reads TGCGCCAGCAGCCCAGACGGGAACACCTGGGAGCTGTTTTTT.

The rearrangement links TRBV15 to TRBJ2-4; D gene uncertain. CDR1 is LNHNV, CDR2 YYDKDF, per germline (reference sequence). This CDR3 is built from 16 residues. Trimming took off 0 bases at V and 0 bases at J, with 9 bases between the two ends. The CDR3 region has the DNA TGTGCCACCAGCAGAGAACAGCAACTAGCCAAAAACATTCAGTACTTC. It yields the protein CATSREQQLAKNIQYF.

This rearrangement joins TRBV7-2 to TRBJ2-3; no clear D gene. Between the trimmed V and J ends, which lost 6 bases and 5 bases, there was a span of 18 bases. CDR3 length equals 15 residues. Germline values: CDR1 SGHTA, CDR2 FQGNSA. The CDR3 nucleotides read TGTGCCAGCAGGCCCCGGCTTGCTACGGGAGATACGCAGTATTTT. Its translation: CASRPRLATGDTQYF. The whole variable domain, filled in from reference TRBV7-2 and TRBJ2-3, reads GAGVSQSPSNKVTEKGKDVELRCDPISGHTALYWYRQSLGQGLEFLIYFQGNSAPDKSGLPSDRFSAERTGGSVSTLTIQRTQQEDSAVYLCASRPRLATGDTQYFGPGTRLTVL.

The rearrangement uses TRBV19 and TRBJ2-4; TRBD2 aligns across 7 bases. Germline assignment: CDR1 LNHDA and CDR2 SQIVND (reference sequence). The CDR3 sequence is 16 residues long. J lost 2 bases, V lost 5 bases, and 9 bases had no gene match. The CDR3 DNA is TGTGCCAGTAGTCCTGGTGGCGGGAGATCCAAAAACATTCAGTACTTC. Encoded protein: CASSPGGGRSKNIQYF. Looking up the rest from reference TRBV19 and TRBJ2-4 gives the full variable domain: DGGITQSPKYLFRKEGQNVTLSCEQNLNHDAMYWYRQDPGQGLRLIYYSQIVNDFQKGDIAEGYSVSREKKESFPLTVTSAQKNPTAFYLCASSPGGGRSKNIQYFGAGTRLSVL.

Many counts were recorded for this clonotype. The chain couples TRBV27 to TRBJ2-3; the D gene is possibly TRBD2 (6 bases). Trimming shortened V by 5 bases and J by 1 base, and 13 bases separated the two germline ends. CDR3 length: 15 amino acids. Germline CDR1 and CDR2: MNHEY and SMNVEV (reference sequence). The CDR3 nucleotides read TGTGCCAGCAGTCCATCGACGGGAGGCACAGATACGCAGTATTTT. Its translation: CASSPSTGGTDTQYF.

The chain is built from TRBV12-3 or TRBV12-4 and TRBJ2-1; the match to TRBD2 covers 7 bases. The CDR3 is 14 residues long. V lost 3 bases and J lost 5; bases outside the gene matches: 4. The CDR3 region is CASSFPSGDNEQFF. CDR3 in DNA: TGTGCCAGCAGTTTTCCAAGCGGGGACAATGAGCAGTTCTTC.

The V call is TRBV4-1, the J call TRBJ2-2; no definite D call. The germline CDR1 and CDR2 sequences are MGHRA and YSYEKL. V was shortened by 3 bases and J by 10 bases, with 12 bases between the two germline ends. The CDR3 totals 13 residues. CDR3 nucleotide sequence: TGCGCCAGCAGCCAGCCTCCCATCGTGGAGCTGTTTTTT. Protein sequence: CASSQPPIVELFF.

The chain joins TRBV5-6 to TRBJ2-1; a possible D gene is TRBD2 (6 bases). The ends were cut back, 5 bases at V and 9 bases at J, with 15 bases in the middle. CDR3 length equals 13 residues. Germline V gives CDR1 SGHDT, CDR2 YYEEEE. The CDR3 DNA sequence: TGTGCCAGCAGTAGAGGGAGGACCGGTGAGCAGTTCTTC. Encoded protein: CASSRGRTGEQFF.

This clonotype showed up just once. This rearrangement joins TRBV12-3 or TRBV12-4 to TRBJ1-1; D remains ambiguous. This CDR3 spans 12 amino acids. V was cut by 6 bases and J by 6 bases, with 11 bases left in between. The CDR3 DNA reads TGTGCCAGCAGCCAAGGTTGGGCTGAAGCTTTCTTT. It codes for CASSQGWAEAFF.

There are a few counts of this clonotype. The chain carries TRBV12-3 or TRBV12-4 and TRBJ2-2; D call uncertain. Trimming left V 7 bases short and J 7 bases short, with 13 bases between. The CDR3 has 13 residues. CDR3 sequence (DNA): TGTGCCAGCAATTATAACCTTATCGGGGAGCTGTTTTTT. Protein sequence: CASNYNLIGELFF.

This clonotype has just a few counts. The chain combines TRBV29-1 with TRBJ2-3, with D possibly matching TRBD1 (6 bases). The length of the CDR3 is 17 residues. With 8 bases removed from V and 0 bases from J, the gap between germline ends came to 24 bases. Germline-derived CDR1 and CDR2 are SQVTM and ANQGSEA. The CDR3: CSTSWVQGPTSTDTQYF. For the CDR3, the DNA is TGCAGCACCTCCTGGGTACAGGGACCAACTAGCACAGATACGCAGTATTTT.

This clonotype was observed a few times. The chain is built from TRBV20-1 and TRBJ2-2; D not resolved. Germline lookup yields CDR1 DFQATT and CDR2 SNEGSKA (reference sequence). The CDR3 has 13 residues. Deletions cut 3 bases from V and 2 bases from J, with 7 bases between. The CDR3 protein is CSASGLNTGELFF. The CDR3 DNA sequence: TGCAGTGCTAGTGGCCTAAACACCGGGGAGCTGTTTTTT.

The chain employs TRBV6-1 and TRBJ2-7, with D unclear. Trimming removed 6 bases at V and 5 bases at J, with 11 bases between. The germline V gene encodes CDR1 MNHNS and CDR2 SASEGT. This CDR3 spans 12 amino acids. CDR3: CASSAARDEQYF. The CDR3 DNA reads TGTGCCAGCAGCGCCGCCCGGGACGAGCAGTACTTC.

The chain employs TRBV20-1 and TRBJ2-1; D ambiguous. The CDR3 loop spans 12 amino acids. The V gene lost 0 bases and the J gene lost 8 bases, with 8 bases spanning the gap. Germline V gives CDR1 DFQATT, CDR2 SNEGSKA (reference sequence). This CDR3 reads CSARDGWDEQFF. As DNA, the CDR3 is TGCAGTGCTAGAGATGGGTGGGATGAGCAGTTCTTC.

In this sample, this clonotype turned up many times. A read error may account for a junction end that differs from germline. The J gene is TRBJ1-1, the V gene TRBV5-1; D perhaps matches TRBD1 (5 bases). This CDR3 has 12 residues. Germline assignment: CDR1 SGHRS and CDR2 YFSETQ. The CDR3 bases are TGTGCCAGCAGTGGACAGAACACTGAAGCTTTCTTT. This translates into CASSGQNTEAFF.

The V call is TRBV28, the J call TRBJ2-1; D gene uncertain. Germline values: CDR1 MDHEN, CDR2 SYDVKM. This CDR3 is built from 13 residues. V was trimmed by 0 bases and J by 7 bases, leaving 7 bases between them. CDR3 amino acids: CASSLWMGNEQFF. CDR3 coding DNA: TGTGCCAGCAGTTTATGGATGGGTAATGAGCAGTTCTTC.

This rearrangement joins TRBV6-1 to TRBJ2-5; D call uncertain. Germline V lookup: CDR1 MNHNS, CDR2 SASEGT. The germline V and J ends were trimmed by 1 base and 1 base, with 4 bases remaining between them. This CDR3 spans 13 amino acids. CDR3 nucleotide sequence: TGTGCCAGCAGTGAAGGGACCCAAGAGACCCAGTACTTC. Translating it yields CASSEGTQETQYF.

This clonotype was detected only a few times. This chain links TRBV7-2 with TRBJ2-2, with D possibly being TRBD2 (5 bases). V was clipped by 2 bases and J by 6 bases, with 7 bases between them. Germline values: CDR1 SGHTA, CDR2 FQGNSA. The CDR3 length is 13 residues. The DNA for the CDR3 is TGTGCCAGCAGCTTATTGGACTCCGGGGAGCTGTTTTTT. Translating it yields CASSLLDSGELFF.

There are a few counts of this clonotype. This chain joins TRBV11-2 and TRBJ2-1, with TRBD1 matching 12 bases. Germline-derived CDR1 and CDR2 are SGHAT and FQNNGV. Trimming cost V 2 bases and J 7 bases; bases outside gene matches: 12. CDR3 length: 18 residues. The CDR3 nucleotides read TGTGCCAGCAGCTTAATTCGCGAAACGGGACAGGGGGCAAATGAGCAGTTCTTC. Its translation is CASSLIRETGQGANEQFF.

This clonotype was found a few times. The chain carries TRBV29-1 and TRBJ2-1; D ambiguous. CDR1 is SQVTM and CDR2 is ANQGSEA in the germline V gene. V was trimmed by 7 bases and J by 6 bases, leaving 19 bases between them. CDR3 length equals 14 residues. CDR3 region: CSAEGSRFGNEQFF. DNA of the CDR3: TGCAGCGCGGAAGGTAGTAGGTTCGGCAATGAGCAGTTCTTC.

This clonotype was observed a few times. The rearrangement joins TRBV20-1 to TRBJ1-2; D is ambiguous. From germline, CDR1 is DFQATT and CDR2 SNEGSKA (reference sequence). V lost 6 bases and J 6 bases, leaving 8 bases between the germline ends. The length of the CDR3 is 10 residues. CDR3 DNA: TGCAGTGCCTTAGAGAATGGCTACACCTTC. Its translation is CSALENGYTF.

In DNA, the CDR3 is TGCAGCGTTGAAAGTGTCTCCGGCCTCTACAATGAGCAGTTCTTC. Protein: CSVESVSGLYNEQFF. The chain recombines TRBV29-1 with TRBJ2-1; D unresolved. V was pared by 2 bases and J by 3 bases, with 14 bases between. From germline, CDR1 is SQVTM and CDR2 ANQGSEA. CDR3 size: 15 residues.

There are a few counts of this clonotype. The rearrangement joins TRBV3-1 to TRBJ2-3; the D gene is possibly TRBD2 (7 bases). Trimming removed 0 bases from V and 0 bases from J, with 13 bases in between. Germline CDR1 reads LGHDT; CDR2 reads YNNKEL (reference sequence). This CDR3 contains 17 residues. The DNA of the CDR3 is TGTGCCAGCAGCCAAGATTTGGGGGGGGCTAGCACAGATACGCAGTATTTT. It specifies CASSQDLGGASTDTQYF.

This clonotype was counted only a few times. This chain uses TRBV7-8 with TRBJ2-3, with D unclear. The germline gives CDR1 SGHVS, CDR2 FQNEAQ. The V end lost 4 bases, the J end lost 6 bases, and 8 bases lay between the germline ends. The length of the CDR3 is 12 residues. Here the CDR3 reads CASSYSWDTQYF. The CDR3 coding sequence is TGTGCCAGCAGCTACTCATGGGATACGCAGTATTTT.

Comments on this clonotype: The junction departs from the called germline gene at one end, perhaps through a read error. CDR3 coding DNA: TGTGCCAGCAGCTTAGCGCAAATAGCGGGGGGCGCGCAGTACTTT. This codes for CASSLAQIAGGAQYF. The chain combines TRBV7-9 with TRBJ2-3; TRBD2 aligns across 10 bases. The CDR3 spans 15 residues. The germline gives CDR1 SEHNR, CDR2 FQNEAQ (reference sequence).

This clonotype was observed a handful of times. The chain is built from TRBV29-1 and TRBJ2-3; D is uncertain. Trimming stripped 7 bases from V and 1 base from J, with 15 bases between. Germline CDR1 SQVTM, CDR2 ANQGSEA. The CDR3 runs to 14 residues. The DNA of the CDR3 is TGCAGCGCCCGGACGGCCCTCGGCACAGATACGCAGTATTTT. This codes for CSARTALGTDTQYF.

This clonotype showed up just a few times. CDR3 loop: CASSSTGLFDEQYF. The CDR3 DNA sequence: TGCGCCAGCAGTTCTACGGGACTTTTCGACGAGCAGTACTTC. The gene calls are TRBV5-1 and TRBJ2-7; D is perhaps TRBD2 (6 bases). V lost 5 bases and J lost 5, with 17 bases in between. The CDR3 has 14 amino acids. CDR1 is SGHRS and CDR2 is YFSETQ in the germline V gene. Complete variable domain (other parts from reference TRBV5-1 and TRBJ2-7): KAGVTQTPRYLIKTRGQQVTLSCSPISGHRSVSWYQQTPGQGLQFLFEYFSETQRNKGNFPGRFSGRQFSNSRSEMNVSTLELGDSALYLCASSSTGLFDEQYFGPGTRLTVT.

The chain recombines TRBV20-1 with TRBJ2-6, with TRBD1 identical over 8 bases. This CDR3 has 18 residues. With 1 base clipped from V and 0 bases from J, the junction kept 8 bases outside the gene matches. Germline CDR1 and CDR2: DFQATT and SNEGSKA (reference sequence). The CDR3 spells CSARAPGQASSGANVLTF. The CDR3 bases are TGCAGTGCTAGAGCCCCGGGACAGGCTAGCTCTGGGGCCAACGTCCTGACTTTC.